A single sample is the source of the 32 T cell receptor beta chains below, sequenced in a study of blood T cell repertoires in COVID-19. Method: immunoSEQ multiplex PCR; TCRdb's copy keeps in-frame clones and lacks some. The table lists 160,000 or so clones, around 84% of them singletons. Material for sequencing was PBMCs or T cells enriched from blood (not recorded which). These receptors all come from a man in his fifties who had recovered from COVID-19.

The J gene is TRBJ1-5, the V gene TRBV18, with no clear D. V was pared by 6 bases and J by 5 bases, with 11 bases between. The CDR3 totals 13 residues. From germline, CDR1 is KGHSH and CDR2 LQKENI. The CDR3 spells CASSPENYQPQHF. The CDR3 nucleotides read TGTGCCAGCTCCCCGGAGAATTATCAGCCCCAGCATTTT.

The rearrangement links TRBV11-2 to TRBJ1-6; 8 bases agree with TRBD1. The CDR3 loop spans 16 amino acids. J was trimmed by 7 bases and V by 5 bases; bases with no gene match: 10. The germline gives CDR1 SGHAT, CDR2 FQNNGV. CDR3 residues: CASSPRTGSRNSPLHF. CDR3 nucleotide sequence: TGTGCCAGCAGCCCGCGGACAGGGAGTCGGAATTCACCCCTCCACTTT. The entire variable domain, with the rest obtained from reference TRBV11-2 and TRBJ1-6, is as follows: EAGVAQSPRYKIIEKRQSVAFWCNPISGHATLYWYQQILGQGPKLLIQFQNNGVVDDSQLPKDRFSAERLKGVDSTLKIQPAKLEDSAVYLCASSPRTGSRNSPLHFGNGTRLTVT.

This CDR3 is CASSLAQRGAEQFF. CDR3 DNA: TGCGCCAGCAGCTTGGCCCAGCGGGGGGCCGAGCAGTTCTTC. V gene TRBV5-1 combines with J gene TRBJ2-1; TRBD2 aligns across 9 bases. V was pared by 0 bases and J by 10 bases, with 5 bases of the junction left unmatched. Germline lookup yields CDR1 SGHRS and CDR2 YFSETQ. The CDR3 has 14 amino acids.

CDR3 nucleotide sequence: TGTGCCAGCAGCTTAGGCGGTAGGAACTATGGCTACACCTTC. It translates to CASSLGGRNYGYTF. The chain couples TRBV7-8 to TRBJ1-2; unclear D gene. The V and J ends lost 1 base and 2 bases respectively, with 8 bases between them. The CDR3 contains 14 residues. Per the germline V gene, CDR1 is SGHVS and CDR2 is FQNEAQ.

V is TRBV28 and J is TRBJ1-6, with 8 bases lining up with TRBD1. The CDR3 is 14 residues long. With 6 bases clipped from V and 5 bases from J, the junction kept 3 bases outside the gene matches. Germline CDR1 reads MDHEN; CDR2 reads SYDVKM. CDR3: CASRPGQDNSPLHF. The CDR3 coding sequence is TGTGCCAGCAGGCCGGGACAGGATAATTCACCCCTCCACTTT.

This clone has only one observation. As DNA, the CDR3 is TGTGCCAGTACCCTAGGACAGGGCTTTAACTATGGCTACACCTTC. This codes for CASTLGQGFNYGYTF. The V call is TRBV19, the J call TRBJ1-2; 8 nucleotides align to TRBD1. CDR3 length: 15 amino acids. Germline V CDR1 and CDR2: LNHDA, SQIVND (reference sequence). After removal of 7 bases from V and 1 base from J, the junction contained 8 bases not matched to a gene.

V gene TRBV24-1 combines with J gene TRBJ2-4, with 9 bases aligning to TRBD1. This CDR3 comprises 13 residues. With 10 bases clipped from V and 6 bases from J, the junction kept 6 bases outside the gene matches. Germline V gene sequence: CDR1 KGHDR, CDR2 SFDVKD. In DNA form, the CDR3 reads TGTGCCACTACCGCGACAGGGGGAAACATTCAGTACTTC. This codes for CATTATGGNIQYF.

The rearrangement joins TRBV11-2 to TRBJ2-3; 10 bases are a match to TRBD1. With 5 bases clipped from V and 6 bases from J, the junction kept 14 bases outside the gene matches. There are 17 residues in the CDR3. The germline gives CDR1 SGHAT, CDR2 FQNNGV. In DNA form, the CDR3 reads TGTGCCAGCAGCCCCAGAAGCCTGGGACAGGGGAAGGATACGCAGTATTTT. Encoded protein: CASSPRSLGQGKDTQYF.

Of note for this clone: Within the sample, other DNA sequences also encode this same CDR3. This sequence joins TRBV24-1 and TRBJ2-3; D is perhaps TRBD2 (5 bases). In germline, CDR1 is KGHDR, CDR2 SFDVKD. V lost 5 bases and J lost 2, with 10 bases in between. CDR3 length equals 14 residues. Here the CDR3 reads CATSGRGDTDTQYF. CDR3 in DNA: TGTGCCACCAGTGGCCGGGGAGACACAGATACGCAGTATTTT.

This clone has only a few counts. The gene calls are TRBV4-1 and TRBJ2-3, with TRBD2 matching over 15 bases. This CDR3 comprises 22 residues. Germline lookup yields CDR1 MGHRA and CDR2 YSYEKL. Unmatched junction bases numbered 17, after V lost 1 base and J lost 3 bases. CDR3 sequence reads: CASSQAPPVPGLAGGITDTQYF. DNA for the CDR3: TGCGCCAGCAGCCAAGCTCCTCCCGTACCTGGACTAGCGGGGGGGATAACAGATACGCAGTATTTT.

This clone was seen only once. The CDR3 is CASKTSVWGELFF. The CDR3 DNA reads TGTGCCAGCAAGACTAGCGTCTGGGGGGAGCTGTTTTTT. The chain joins TRBV27 to TRBJ2-2; 8 bases line up with TRBD2. The V gene end was trimmed by 7 bases and the J gene end by 8 bases; junction bases not matched to a gene: 6. The V gene's germline CDR1 is MNHEY and CDR2 SMNVEV (reference sequence). CDR3 length: 13 amino acids.

This rearrangement joins TRBV12-5 to TRBJ1-1, with 8 bases that match TRBD1. V was clipped by 0 bases and J by 1 base; unmatched bases: 4. The CDR3 covers 16 residues. The germline CDR1 and CDR2 sequences are LGHNT and FRNRAP. The DNA of the CDR3 is TGTGCTAGTGGTTTGGTACCGGGACAGGCGAACACTGAAGCTTTCTTT. Amino acid sequence: CASGLVPGQANTEAFF.

CDR3 loop: CASSPGDQPQHF. CDR3 coding DNA: TGTGCCAGCAGTCCGGGTGATCAGCCCCAGCATTTT. V usage is TRBV2 and J usage is TRBJ1-5; D ambiguous. Germline values: CDR1 SNHLY, CDR2 FYNNEI. The CDR3 sequence is 12 residues long. Trimming stripped 5 bases from V and 5 bases from J, with 7 bases between.

The chain combines TRBV4-2 with TRBJ1-6; D possibly corresponds to TRBD1 (6 bases). Trimming took off 3 bases at V and 7 bases at J, with 16 bases between the two ends. The CDR3 has 16 amino acids. Germline V gene lookup returns CDR1 LGHNA and CDR2 YNFKEQ. The CDR3 loop reads CASSQGALGGNSPLHF. The CDR3 DNA follows: TGTGCCAGCAGCCAGGGGGCGCTAGGTGGGAATTCACCCCTCCACTTT.

The V and J genes are TRBV7-9 and TRBJ2-1; TRBD2 matches 7 bases. J was trimmed by 7 bases and V by 3 bases; bases with no gene match: 6. This CDR3 comprises 14 residues. In germline, CDR1 is SEHNR, CDR2 FQNEAQ (reference sequence). CDR3 DNA: TGTGCCAGCAGCTTTATGGCGGGGGTTAATGAGCAGTTCTTC. It encodes CASSFMAGVNEQFF.

This clone was observed a few times. This chain connects TRBV3-1 (or the pseudogene TRBV3-2) to TRBJ1-2; weak D call: TRBD1 (6 bases). CDR1 LGHDT and CDR2 YNNKEL come from the germline V gene (reference sequence). Deletions cut 0 bases from V and 6 bases from J, with 11 bases between. The CDR3 is 14 amino acids. The CDR3 protein is CASSQEVRGNGYTF. The CDR3 DNA is TGTGCCAGCAGCCAAGAGGTCAGGGGTAATGGCTACACCTTC.

J is TRBJ2-3 and V is TRBV18; the D is unclear. V lost 0 bases and J lost 3, with 13 bases in between. The CDR3 sequence is 16 residues long. Germline values: CDR1 KGHSH, CDR2 LQKENI. The CDR3 loop reads CASSPPLEADTDTQYF. In nucleotides, the CDR3 is TGTGCCAGCTCACCACCTCTCGAGGCAGATACAGATACGCAGTATTTT.

The rearrangement uses TRBV14 and TRBJ2-2; tentative D call: TRBD1 (6 bases). Trimming left V 0 bases short and J 3 bases short, with 8 bases between. The length of the CDR3 is 15 residues. Germline CDR1 reads SGHDN; CDR2 reads FVKESK. CDR3 sequence reads: CASSQDRGYTGELFF. CDR3 in DNA: TGTGCCAGCAGCCAAGACAGGGGTTACACCGGGGAGCTGTTTTTT.

The rearrangement links TRBV3-1 (or the pseudogene TRBV3-2) to TRBJ2-7; D possibly corresponds to TRBD1 (6 bases). V gave up 3 bases and J gave up 3 bases, with 12 bases separating them. Germline V lookup: CDR1 LGHDT, CDR2 YNNKEL (reference sequence). CDR3 size: 14 residues. CDR3 in DNA: TGTGCCAGCAGCCACGTTGGCAGGGGCTACGAGCAGTACTTC. Its translation is CASSHVGRGYEQYF.

The chain carries TRBV29-1 and TRBJ1-2, with 10 bases fitting TRBD1. V was pared by 4 bases and J by 10 bases, with 3 bases of the junction left unmatched. The CDR3 is made up of 11 amino acids. Germline CDR1 is SQVTM and CDR2 is ANQGSEA. The CDR3 sequence: CSVGDRGYYTF. CDR3 sequence (DNA): TGCAGCGTTGGGGACAGGGGTTACTACACCTTC.

The chain links TRBV6-1 to TRBJ1-5; unclear D gene. The CDR3 contains 17 residues. Germline-derived CDR1 and CDR2 are MNHNS and SASEGT. V lost 2 bases, J lost 2 bases, and 16 bases lay in between. DNA for the CDR3: TGTGCCAGCAGTGAACCGGGGAACAGTTGGGGCAATCAGCCCCAGCATTTT. Encoded protein: CASSEPGNSWGNQPQHF.

The chain couples TRBV30 to TRBJ1-2, with TRBD1 as a possible D gene (5 bases). Germline CDR1 reads GTSNPN; CDR2 reads SVGIG (reference sequence). Trimming pared 5 bases from V and 4 bases from J, leaving 8 bases between. The CDR3 is made up of 11 amino acids. The CDR3 loop reads CAWEGIYGYTF. The CDR3, as DNA: TGTGCCTGGGAGGGGATCTATGGCTACACCTTC.

This chain joins TRBV5-1 and TRBJ1-5, with D uncertain. The V and J ends lost 2 bases and 10 bases respectively, with 10 bases between them. CDR3 length equals 12 residues. The germline V gene encodes CDR1 SGHRS and CDR2 YFSETQ. The CDR3 region is CASSFYREPQHF. CDR3 coding DNA: TGCGCCAGCAGCTTCTACCGGGAACCCCAGCATTTT.

This chain joins TRBV7-9 and TRBJ1-2; no firm D call. CDR1 SEHNR and CDR2 FQNEAQ come from the germline V gene (reference sequence). V was shortened by 1 base and J by 3 bases, with 9 bases between the two germline ends. There are 14 residues in the CDR3. This CDR3 reads CASSLEGRYYGYTF. CDR3 bases: TGTGCCAGCAGCTTAGAAGGGAGGTACTATGGCTACACCTTC.

V gene TRBV5-1 combines with J gene TRBJ1-5, with a possible D match to TRBD1 (5 bases). The length of the CDR3 is 17 residues. Germline-derived CDR1 and CDR2 are SGHRS and YFSETQ. Trimming took off 4 bases at V and 4 bases at J, with 21 bases between the two ends. The CDR3 DNA sequence: TGCGCCAGCAGCGTTGGGGTGGGGCAGGGTCCGAATCAGCCCCAGCATTTT. Encoded protein: CASSVGVGQGPNQPQHF.

This chain joins TRBV30 and TRBJ1-6, with 8 nucleotides matching TRBD1. The germline V gene encodes CDR1 GTSNPN and CDR2 SVGIG (reference sequence). CDR3 length equals 15 residues. V lost 2 bases and J lost 7; bases outside the gene matches: 7. CDR3 sequence reads: CAWSNGGTGNSPLHF. For the CDR3, the DNA is TGTGCCTGGAGTAACGGAGGGACAGGCAATTCACCCCTCCACTTT.

The chain recombines TRBV3-1 (or the pseudogene TRBV3-2) with TRBJ1-5; D unresolved. V lost 2 bases and J 0 bases, leaving 5 bases between the germline ends. Germline CDR1 and CDR2: LGHDT and YNNKEL (reference sequence). The CDR3 has 14 amino acids. CDR3 sequence: CASSQSLSNQPQHF. DNA for the CDR3: TGTGCCAGCAGCCAAAGCCTTAGCAATCAGCCCCAGCATTTT.

The chain uses TRBV19 and TRBJ2-7; TRBD1 aligns across 9 bases. The CDR3 runs to 13 residues. The V and J ends lost 6 bases and 4 bases, in that order; junction bases with no gene match: 4. Germline V lookup: CDR1 LNHDA, CDR2 SQIVND (reference sequence). The CDR3 DNA is TGTGCCAGTAGCCTGGACAGGGGTTACGAGCAGTACTTC. Its protein is CASSLDRGYEQYF.

This clone has more than one count but fewer than ten. The J gene is TRBJ2-1, the V gene TRBV27; 10 nucleotides align to TRBD2. This CDR3 contains 15 residues. J lost 5 bases, V lost 6 bases, and 7 bases had no gene match. Germline V gene data show CDR1 as MNHEY and CDR2 as SMNVEV (reference sequence). The CDR3 sequence is CASRRSGGLNNEQFF. The CDR3 bases are TGTGCCAGCAGGCGTAGCGGGGGGTTAAACAATGAGCAGTTCTTC.

This clone was counted many times. This sequence joins TRBV28 and TRBJ2-7; 7 nucleotides agree with TRBD1. The length of the CDR3 is 17 residues. Per germline, CDR1 MDHEN and CDR2 SYDVKM. Trimming cost V 6 bases and J 2 bases; bases outside gene matches: 16. Here the CDR3 DNA reads TGTGCCAGCAGCTCCAACAATTTGGGACAGCAAACCTACGAGCAGTACTTC. Its protein is CASSSNNLGQQTYEQYF.

The chain carries TRBV18 and TRBJ1-2; a weak D match, TRBD1 (5 bases). The CDR3 runs 13 residues. Trimming took off 1 base at V and 2 bases at J, with 5 bases between the two ends. Germline lookup yields CDR1 KGHSH and CDR2 LQKENI. The CDR3 spells CASSPRQNYGYTF. The CDR3 DNA follows: TGTGCCAGCTCACCACGACAGAACTATGGCTACACCTTC.

The chain carries TRBV5-1 and TRBJ2-2; a possible D gene is TRBD2 (5 bases). CDR1 and CDR2 from the germline V gene are SGHRS and YFSETQ. The CDR3 loop spans 13 amino acids. Trimming cost V 4 bases and J 2 bases, with 6 bases left between them. The CDR3 region has the DNA TGCGCCAGCAGCCGGGGTAACACCGGGGAGCTGTTTTTT. It yields the protein CASSRGNTGELFF.